Reported below is one T cell receptor beta chain. The antigen is undetermined. Trimming left V 7 bases short and J 2 bases short, with 8 bases between. Germline V gene lookup returns CDR1 MGHDK and CDR2 SYGVNS. The CDR3 runs to 12 residues. CD45RO-negative, CCR7-positively selected cells formed the naive CD8 fraction, excluding terminally differentiated effector memory CD45RA+ cells. Healthy adults negative for HIV, lacking recent acute infections or vaccinations, served as donors. Tens of thousands of T cell genomes (approximately 0.2 ug DNA) went into each sorted-subset replicate. Clones were read by immunoSEQ multiplex PCR, and TCRdb kept only the in-frame ones, dropping some. Here the sample spans some 2 million clones, about 95% being singletons. This specimen comes from a study of shared clonotypes between healthy human individuals. The study's findings and limits: When naive CD4 clonotypes were compared across four donors, approximately 5% were shared. Non-shared clonotypes displayed generation probabilities falling below those of clonotypes present in all four donors.

Sequencing used naive CD8+ T cells sorted from blood. The sequence derives from a man aged 18 to 29 in good health. The chain combines TRBV25-1 with TRBJ2-5; TRBD2 might be the D (5 bases). CDR3 in amino acids: CASTGNQETQYF. As DNA, the CDR3 is TGTGCCAGCACCGGGAATCAAGAGACCCAGTACTTC.